The T cell receptor beta chain under discussion was sequenced for a study of spatial heterogeneity in lung cancer. Study conclusions and caveats: Expanded tumor TCRs that were ubiquitous appeared in blood more at resection than follow-up.

TCR cDNA molecules each carried a unique molecular identifier. TCRdb re-called the 5' RACE reads through MiXCR, storing one row per CDR3 protein. The sample carries 35,000 to 55,000 distinct CDR3 sequences, under 7.5% recorded once. Specified time point: sample taken at primary tumor resection. Tumor, nontumor lung or frozen PBMC supplied whole RNA, sequenced without sorting. This clonotype was observed at least ten times. Its antigen is as yet unknown. This sequence originates from a female donor with early-stage non-small cell lung cancer. The specimen comprised PBMCs, sampled at surgery.

In DNA, the CDR3 is TGTGCCAGTAGTCTCCAGGGGGCCAGCACAGATACGCAGTATTTT. The encoded protein is CASSLQGASTDTQYF. The chain combines TRBV19 with TRBJ2-3; 8 bases map to TRBD1. J lost 0 bases, V lost 5 bases, and 4 bases had no gene match. CDR3 size: 15 residues. Germline V gene lookup returns CDR1 LNHDA and CDR2 SQIVND (reference sequence).